The 18 T cell receptor beta chains below come from one sample, sequenced in a study of blood T cells in healthy people across ages. Primed by a sample-barcoded 5' primer and a J-beta primer mix, a second PCR proceeded for roughly 7 to 12 cycles. TCRdb independently ran MiXCR on the 5' RACE reads; one entry per CDR3 protein. Found here are about 280,000 distinct CDR3 sequences, around 27% of them singletons; the top ten hold over 25%. Sequenced sample: blood. All receptors derive from a woman aged 70-85 years in good health.

This sequence joins TRBV7-9 and TRBJ1-1; D perhaps matches TRBD1 (6 bases). Germline lookup yields CDR1 SEHNR and CDR2 FQNEAQ (reference sequence). V was cut by 5 bases and J by 10 bases, with 17 bases left in between. The CDR3 is made up of 13 amino acids. CDR3 sequence: CASSPRDTPGAFF. CDR3 DNA: TGTGCCAGCAGCCCCAGGGACACCCCGGGAGCTTTCTTT.

The rearrangement joins TRBV6-5 to TRBJ2-7, with D maybe TRBD1 (6 bases). Trimming stripped 6 bases from V and 0 bases from J, with 15 bases between. This CDR3 has 15 amino acids. Germline lookup yields CDR1 MNHEY and CDR2 SVGAGI. CDR3 region: CASSASRDTSYEQYV. In nucleotides, the CDR3 is TGTGCCAGCAGCGCGTCCCGGGACACCTCCTACGAGCAGTACGTC.

Only a few counts were recorded for this clonotype. The chain employs TRBV7-2 and TRBJ2-5, with TRBD2 matching over 7 bases. With the DNA end fitting TRBJ2-7 better, the J assignment may be wrong. CDR3 length equals 14 residues. Per germline, CDR1 SGHTA and CDR2 FQGNSA. CDR3 sequence: CASSPQRGYYEQYF. CDR3 in DNA: TGTGCCAGCTCCCCCCAGCGGGGTTACTACGAGCAGTACTTC.

In its sample, this clonotype was seen a few times. The V and J genes are TRBV5-1 and TRBJ2-6; D is perhaps TRBD2 (6 bases). Deletions cut 5 bases from V and 3 bases from J, with 24 bases between. The CDR3 covers 19 residues. Germline V lookup: CDR1 SGHRS, CDR2 YFSETQ. In nucleotides, the CDR3 is TGCGCCAGCAGGGGACTCACCGGGAGTAACTCATTTGGGGCCAACGTCCTGACTTTC. This gives the protein CASRGLTGSNSFGANVLTF.

The V call is TRBV3-1, the J call TRBJ2-2; tentatively, D is TRBD1 (6 bases). This CDR3 comprises 15 residues. The germline CDR1 and CDR2 sequences are LGHDT and YNNKEL (reference sequence). The V and J ends lost 5 bases and 1 base respectively, with 11 bases between them. CDR3 protein: CASSFRGGNTGELFF. DNA for the CDR3: TGTGCCAGCAGCTTCCGAGGGGGGAACACCGGGGAGCTGTTTTTT.

The rearrangement joins TRBV28 to TRBJ1-1; 8 nucleotides align to TRBD1. J was trimmed by 5 bases and V by 4 bases; bases with no gene match: 3. Germline loops: CDR1 MDHEN, CDR2 SYDVKM. The CDR3 totals 13 residues. CDR3 amino acids: CASSSTGETEAFF. In DNA, the CDR3 is TGTGCCAGCAGTTCGACAGGGGAAACTGAAGCTTTCTTT.

This clonotype was observed many times. The chain uses TRBV3-1 and TRBJ2-5, with unresolved D. The germline V and J ends were trimmed by 4 bases and 1 base, with 13 bases remaining between them. Germline V gene lookup returns CDR1 LGHDT and CDR2 YNNKEL (reference sequence). The CDR3 sequence is 15 residues long. CDR3 sequence reads: CASSLNGAAQETQYF. As DNA, the CDR3 is TGTGCCAGCAGCCTTAATGGTGCGGCCCAAGAGACCCAGTACTTC.

The chain couples TRBV14 to TRBJ2-7; 7 positions match TRBD1. Germline V gives CDR1 SGHDN, CDR2 FVKESK. The V gene end was trimmed by 5 bases and the J gene end by 2 bases; junction bases not matched to a gene: 3. The CDR3 length is 13 residues. In DNA form, the CDR3 reads TGTGCCAGCAGCTCCGGGACAGCCTACGAGCAGTACTTC. This sequence encodes CASSSGTAYEQYF.

This rearrangement joins TRBV20-1 to TRBJ2-7, with a tentative D call TRBD2 (5 bases). The end of the DNA fits TRBJ2-5 better, so the J call may be wrong. CDR3 length: 15 amino acids. The germline CDR1 and CDR2 sequences are DFQATT and SNEGSKA (reference sequence). CDR3 sequence reads: CSARDPGIGEETQYF. The CDR3 nucleotides are TGCAGTGCTAGAGATCCCGGGATCGGGGAAGAGACCCAGTACTTC.

In its sample, this clonotype was seen many times. The chain has TRBV20-1 and TRBJ2-3; unclear D gene. Germline CDR1 and CDR2: DFQATT and SNEGSKA (reference sequence). The CDR3 totals 13 residues. Trimming removed 6 bases from V and 5 bases from J, with 15 bases in between. The chain's CDR3 is CSAGTSSVDTQYF. For the CDR3, the DNA is TGCAGTGCAGGCACTTCTTCGGTAGATACGCAGTATTTT.

Note on this clonotype: The CDR3 end shows no conserved phenylalanine or tryptophan, and so a read error is likely. The DNA is left out, because the CDR3 cannot be placed on it with certainty; the CDR3 is given as TCRdb lists it. This chain links TRBV12-3 or TRBV12-4 with TRBJ2-3. The CDR3 adds up to 12 amino acids, both ends counted. The CDR3 reads CASRVITDTEYS.

This clonotype was counted only a few times. The CDR3: CASSTGGLGNTIYF. CDR3 coding DNA: TGTGCCAGCAGCACAGGGGGGCTTGGAAACACCATATATTTT. The chain combines TRBV7-8 with TRBJ1-3, with TRBD1 matching 8 bases. J was trimmed by 3 bases and V by 5 bases; bases with no gene match: 3. The CDR3 has 14 amino acids. Germline V gene lookup returns CDR1 SGHVS and CDR2 FQNEAQ.

A few counts support this clonotype. This chain connects TRBV12-3 or TRBV12-4 to TRBJ1-5; D is possibly TRBD1 (5 bases). V lost 3 bases and J 5 bases, leaving 11 bases between the germline ends. This CDR3 region has 14 residues. CDR3 region: CASSLGSGHQPQHF. The CDR3 DNA reads TGTGCCAGCAGTTTGGGGTCGGGACATCAGCCCCAGCATTTT.

This clonotype was observed a few times. The chain uses TRBV28 and TRBJ2-5, with 16 bases aligning to TRBD2. V trimming: 0 bases; J trimming: 2 bases; junction bases outside the gene matches: 9. This CDR3 is built from 20 residues. Germline V CDR1 and CDR2: MDHEN, SYDVKM. The CDR3 is CASSLWRGLAGGPNQETQYF. CDR3 DNA: TGTGCCAGCAGTTTATGGAGGGGACTAGCGGGAGGGCCGAATCAAGAGACCCAGTACTTC.

The table lists this clonotype with a few counts. The chain combines TRBV7-9 with TRBJ1-1; 11 bases are shared with TRBD1. The CDR3 is 18 amino acids. J was trimmed by 0 bases and V by 5 bases; bases with no gene match: 11. Looked up from germline, CDR1 is SEHNR and CDR2 is FQNEAQ (reference sequence). The CDR3 is CASSPLGDRGIMNTEAFF. The CDR3 DNA reads TGTGCCAGCAGCCCTCTTGGGGACAGGGGGATAATGAACACTGAAGCTTTCTTT.

The chain has TRBV27 and TRBJ1-2; 12 bases fit TRBD1. Germline trimming cut 5 bases from V and 6 bases from J; bases unmatched to any gene: 16. Germline lookup yields CDR1 MNHEY and CDR2 SMNVEV (reference sequence). The CDR3 spans 18 residues. The CDR3 here is CASSPLYVLGQGADGYTF. CDR3 nucleotide sequence: TGTGCCAGCAGTCCCCTGTACGTTCTGGGACAGGGGGCCGATGGCTACACCTTC.

This clonotype was found a few times. This rearrangement joins TRBV3-1 to TRBJ2-1, with D perhaps given as TRBD1 or TRBD2 (5 bases each). The J call is doubtful: the DNA matches TRBJ2-7 better. The germline V gene has CDR1 LGHDT and CDR2 YNNKEL (reference sequence). CDR3 length: 15 amino acids. CDR3: CASSQVWGNSYEQYF. The CDR3 DNA is TGTGCCAGCAGCCAAGTTTGGGGGAATTCCTACGAGCAGTACTTC.

This chain joins TRBV29-1 and TRBJ1-1; no clear D. V shed 6 bases and J shed 3 bases, with 11 bases lying between them. The CDR3 is made up of 12 amino acids. Germline V gives CDR1 SQVTM, CDR2 ANQGSEA. CDR3: CSVRLGDTEAFF. The DNA for the CDR3 is TGCAGCGTGAGGCTGGGAGACACTGAAGCTTTCTTT.